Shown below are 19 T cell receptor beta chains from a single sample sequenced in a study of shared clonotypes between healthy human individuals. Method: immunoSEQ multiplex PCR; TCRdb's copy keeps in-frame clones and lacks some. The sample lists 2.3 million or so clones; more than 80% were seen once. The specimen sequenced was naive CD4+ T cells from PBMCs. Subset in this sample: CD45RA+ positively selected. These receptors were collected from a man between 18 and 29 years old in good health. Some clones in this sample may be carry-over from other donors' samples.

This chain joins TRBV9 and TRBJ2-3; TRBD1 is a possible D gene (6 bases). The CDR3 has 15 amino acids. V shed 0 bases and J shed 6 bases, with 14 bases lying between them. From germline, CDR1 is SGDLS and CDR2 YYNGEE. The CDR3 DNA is TGTGCCAGCAGCGTAGGCTTTGGGGGCGCGGATACGCAGTATTTT. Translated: CASSVGFGGADTQYF. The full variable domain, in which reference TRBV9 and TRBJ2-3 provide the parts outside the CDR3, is DSGVTQTPKHLITATGQRVTLRCSPRSGDLSVYWYQQSLDQGLQFLIQYYNGEERAKGNILERFSAQQFPDLHSELNLSSLELGDSALYFCASSVGFGGADTQYFGPGTRLTVL.

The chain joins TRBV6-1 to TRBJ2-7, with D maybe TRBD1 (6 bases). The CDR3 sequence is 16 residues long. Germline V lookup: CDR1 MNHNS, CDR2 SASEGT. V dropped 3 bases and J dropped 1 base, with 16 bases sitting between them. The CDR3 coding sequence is TGTGCCAGCAGTGATGGGACGGCTAGGGGGTCCTACGAGCAGTACTTC. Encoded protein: CASSDGTARGSYEQYF.

In DNA, the CDR3 is TGTGCCAGTAGTGCCTTGACGGTAGATACGCAGTATTTT. Residues: CASSALTVDTQYF. The rearrangement uses TRBV19 and TRBJ2-3; no clear D gene. The CDR3 totals 13 residues. V lost 5 bases and J lost 5, with 11 bases in between. From germline, CDR1 is LNHDA and CDR2 SQIVND (reference sequence).

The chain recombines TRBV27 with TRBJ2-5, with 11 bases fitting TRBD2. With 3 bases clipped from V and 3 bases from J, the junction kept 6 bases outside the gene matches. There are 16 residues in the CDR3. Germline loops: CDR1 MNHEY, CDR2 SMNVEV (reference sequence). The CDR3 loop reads CASSLGSGLAEETQYF. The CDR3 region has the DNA TGTGCCAGCAGTTTGGGCTCGGGACTAGCGGAAGAGACCCAGTACTTC.

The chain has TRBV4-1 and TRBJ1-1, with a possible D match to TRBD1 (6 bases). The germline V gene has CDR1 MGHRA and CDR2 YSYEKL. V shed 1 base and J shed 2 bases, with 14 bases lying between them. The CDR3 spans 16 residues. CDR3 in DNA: TGCGCCAGCAGCCAAGTTCCGGGACAACCTAACACTGAAGCTTTCTTT. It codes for CASSQVPGQPNTEAFF.

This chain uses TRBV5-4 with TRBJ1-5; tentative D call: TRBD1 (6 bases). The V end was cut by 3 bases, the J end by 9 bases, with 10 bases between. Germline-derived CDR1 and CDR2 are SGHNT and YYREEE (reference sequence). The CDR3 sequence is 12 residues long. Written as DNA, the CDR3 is TGTGCCAGCAGCTCGCTAGGGGGGCCCCAGCATTTT. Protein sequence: CASSSLGGPQHF.

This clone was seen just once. The CDR3 spells CASGRVGYGYTF. DNA of the CDR3: TGTGCCAGCGGAAGGGTGGGCTATGGCTACACCTTC. V gene TRBV28 combines with J gene TRBJ1-2, with D unclear. The germline V gene encodes CDR1 MDHEN and CDR2 SYDVKM. The CDR3 extends over 12 amino acids. Trimming took 8 bases from V and 4 from J, leaving 11 bases between them.

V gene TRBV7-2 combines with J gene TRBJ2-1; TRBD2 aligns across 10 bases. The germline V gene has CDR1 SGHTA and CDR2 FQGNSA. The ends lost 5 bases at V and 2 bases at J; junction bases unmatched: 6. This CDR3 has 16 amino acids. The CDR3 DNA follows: TGTGCCAGCAGCCCCGATAGCGGGAGGCCCTACAATGAGCAGTTCTTC. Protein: CASSPDSGRPYNEQFF.

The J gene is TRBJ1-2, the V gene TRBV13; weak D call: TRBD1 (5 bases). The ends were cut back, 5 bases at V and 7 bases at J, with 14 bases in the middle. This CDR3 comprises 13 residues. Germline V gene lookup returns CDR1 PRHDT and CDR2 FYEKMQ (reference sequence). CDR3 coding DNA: TGTGCCAGCAGCCCGGACAAGATCCGTGGCTACACCTTC. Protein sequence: CASSPDKIRGYTF.

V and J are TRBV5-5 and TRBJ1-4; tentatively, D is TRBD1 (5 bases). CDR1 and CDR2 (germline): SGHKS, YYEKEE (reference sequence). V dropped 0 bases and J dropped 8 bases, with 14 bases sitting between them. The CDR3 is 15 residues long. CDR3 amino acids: CASSLVAGHSEKLFF. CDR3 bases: TGTGCCAGCAGCTTGGTGGCAGGGCACTCCGAAAAACTGTTTTTT.

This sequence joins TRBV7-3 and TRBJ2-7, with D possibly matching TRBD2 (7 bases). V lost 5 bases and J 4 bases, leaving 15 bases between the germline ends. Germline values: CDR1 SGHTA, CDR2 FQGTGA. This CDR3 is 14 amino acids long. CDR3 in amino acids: CASSPPGGGYEQYF. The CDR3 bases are TGTGCCAGCAGCCCCCCGGGGGGCGGGTACGAGCAGTACTTC.

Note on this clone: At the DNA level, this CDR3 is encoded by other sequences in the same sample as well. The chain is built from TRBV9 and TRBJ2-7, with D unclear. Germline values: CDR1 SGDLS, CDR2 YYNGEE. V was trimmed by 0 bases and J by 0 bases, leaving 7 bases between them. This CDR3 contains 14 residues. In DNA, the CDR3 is TGTGCCAGCAGCGTAGTGGGAAGCTCCTACGAGCAGTACTTC. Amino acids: CASSVVGSSYEQYF.

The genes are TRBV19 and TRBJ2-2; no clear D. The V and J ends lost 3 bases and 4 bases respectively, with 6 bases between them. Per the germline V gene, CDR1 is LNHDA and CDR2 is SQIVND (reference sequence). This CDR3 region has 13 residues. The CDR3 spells CASSIKVTGELFF. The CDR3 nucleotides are TGTGCCAGTAGTATCAAGGTCACCGGGGAGCTGTTTTTT. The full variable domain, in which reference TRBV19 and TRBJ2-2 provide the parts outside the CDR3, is DGGITQSPKYLFRKEGQNVTLSCEQNLNHDAMYWYRQDPGQGLRLIYYSQIVNDFQKGDIAEGYSVSREKKESFPLTVTSAQKNPTAFYLCASSIKVTGELFFGEGSRLTVL.

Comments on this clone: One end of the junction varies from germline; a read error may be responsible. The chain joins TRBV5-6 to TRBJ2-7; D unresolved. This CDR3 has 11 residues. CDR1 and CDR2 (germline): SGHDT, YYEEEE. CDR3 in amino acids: CASGLNYEQYF. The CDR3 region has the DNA TGTGCCAGCGGCTTGAACTACGAGCAGTACTTC.

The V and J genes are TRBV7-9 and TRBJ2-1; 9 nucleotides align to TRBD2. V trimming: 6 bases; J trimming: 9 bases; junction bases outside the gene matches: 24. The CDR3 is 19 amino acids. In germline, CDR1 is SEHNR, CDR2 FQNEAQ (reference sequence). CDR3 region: CASRSSPPGLARSQGEQFF. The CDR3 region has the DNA TGTGCCAGCAGATCTAGCCCCCCCGGACTAGCGAGATCCCAGGGTGAGCAGTTCTTC. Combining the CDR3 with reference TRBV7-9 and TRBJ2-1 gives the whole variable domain DTGVSQNPRHKITKRGQNVTFRCDPISEHNRLYWYRQTLGQGPEFLTYFQNEAQLEKSRLLSDRFSAERPKGSFSTLEIQRTEQGDSAMYLCASRSSPPGLARSQGEQFFGPGTRLTVL.

The CDR3 spells CASSPTQVDSNQPQHF. The CDR3 DNA is TGTGCCAGCTCACCAACGCAAGTCGATAGCAATCAGCCCCAGCATTTT. The genes are TRBV18 and TRBJ1-5; D is unresolved. Germline values: CDR1 KGHSH, CDR2 LQKENI. The germline V and J ends were trimmed by 2 bases and 0 bases, with 11 bases remaining between them. The length of the CDR3 is 16 residues.

This CDR3 reads CASRTPGTGRPQHF. CDR3 bases: TGTGCCAGCCGAACTCCCGGGACAGGGAGGCCCCAGCATTTT. The chain is built from TRBV28 and TRBJ1-5; 9 bases fit TRBD1. Trimming cost V 8 bases and J 9 bases; bases outside gene matches: 11. This CDR3 has 14 amino acids. Germline V lookup: CDR1 MDHEN, CDR2 SYDVKM.

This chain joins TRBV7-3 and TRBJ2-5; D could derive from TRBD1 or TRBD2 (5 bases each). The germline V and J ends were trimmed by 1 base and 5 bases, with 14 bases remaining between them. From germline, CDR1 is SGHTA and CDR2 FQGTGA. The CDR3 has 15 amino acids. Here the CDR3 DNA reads TGTGCCAGCAGCTTAAATGGGGCGGGCGGTGAGACCCAGTACTTC. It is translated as CASSLNGAGGETQYF.

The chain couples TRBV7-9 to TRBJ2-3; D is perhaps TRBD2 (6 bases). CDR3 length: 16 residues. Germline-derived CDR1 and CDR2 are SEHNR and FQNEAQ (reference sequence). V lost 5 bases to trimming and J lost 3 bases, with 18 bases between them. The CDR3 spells CASSPFREWMTDTQYF. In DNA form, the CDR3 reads TGTGCCAGCAGCCCCTTTCGGGAGTGGATGACAGATACGCAGTATTTT.